The clone carrying this TCR beta chain is labeled as medium-sized. This sample stems from a study of metastatic and nonmetastatic thyroid tumors. MiXCR reprocessed the PCR reads for TCRdb. The table records around 30,000 clones, over 10% of them present only once. All patients reached thyroid surgery having received no treatment beforehand. The germline CDR1 and CDR2 sequences are SGHRS and YFSETQ. The CDR3 consists of 15 residues. V gave up 1 base and J gave up 3 bases; unmatched junction bases: 5. Sequencing was performed on blood. J is TRBJ2-7 and V is TRBV5-1; 9 bases are a match to TRBD1. The receptor was derived from a female donor with papillary thyroid cancer or a benign thyroid nodule (not recorded which). Some clones in this sample may be carry-over from other donors' samples. This CDR3 reads CASSLTGQGIYEQYF. CDR3 bases: TGCGCCAGCAGCTTGACCGGACAGGGGATCTACGAGCAGTACTTC.